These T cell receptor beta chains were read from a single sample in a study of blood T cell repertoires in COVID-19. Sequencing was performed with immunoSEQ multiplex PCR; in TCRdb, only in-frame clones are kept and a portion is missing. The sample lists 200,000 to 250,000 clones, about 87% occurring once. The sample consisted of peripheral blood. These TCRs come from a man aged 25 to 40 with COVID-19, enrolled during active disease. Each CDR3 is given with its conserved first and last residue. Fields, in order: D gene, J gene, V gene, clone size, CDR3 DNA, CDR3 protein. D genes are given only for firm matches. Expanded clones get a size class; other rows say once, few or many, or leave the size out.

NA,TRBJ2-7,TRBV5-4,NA,TGTGCCAGCAGCTTGAGCAGGGGGGCCTACGAGCAGTACTTC,CASSLSRGAYEQYF
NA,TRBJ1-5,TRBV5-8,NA,TGTGCCAGCAGCTCTGGACAGCCAGACAGGCAGCCCCAGCATTTT,CASSSGQPDRQPQHF
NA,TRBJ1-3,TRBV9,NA,TGTGCCAGCAGCCCCCGAGGGGGTTGGGGAAACACCATATATTTT,CASSPRGGWGNTIYF
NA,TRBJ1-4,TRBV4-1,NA,TGCGCCAGCAGCCAACGAGACAGCTATAATGAAAAACTGTTTTTT,CASSQRDSYNEKLFF
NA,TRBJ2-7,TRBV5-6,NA,TGTGCCAGCAGCCGGGAGACCTACGAGCAGTACTTC,CASSRETYEQYF
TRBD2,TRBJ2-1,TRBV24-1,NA,TGTGCCACCAGTGATCGTGGACTAGCGGGCAATGAGCAGTTCTTC,CATSDRGLAGNEQFF
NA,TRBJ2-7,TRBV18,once,TGTGCCAGCTCACCTTCCACATCATACGAGCAGTACTTC,CASSPSTSYEQYF
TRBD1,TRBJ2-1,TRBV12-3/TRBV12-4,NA,TGTGCCAGCAGGGGACAGCTCTACAATGAGCAGTTCTTC,CASRGQLYNEQFF
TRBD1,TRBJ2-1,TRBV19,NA,TGTGCCAGTAGGACAACCGGGACAGGGGGTCAGAATGAGCAGTTCTTC,CASRTTGTGGQNEQFF
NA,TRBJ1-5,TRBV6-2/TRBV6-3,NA,TGTGCCAGCAGTTACGGGCAGGGGTATCAGCCCCAGCATTTT,CASSYGQGYQPQHF
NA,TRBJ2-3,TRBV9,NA,TGTGCCAGCAGCACCCGGACAGACACAGATACGCAGTATTTT,CASSTRTDTDTQYF
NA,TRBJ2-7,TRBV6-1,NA,TGTGCCAGCAGTGTTTTGCAGACAGGGACTTCCAACGAGCAGTACTTC,CASSVLQTGTSNEQYF
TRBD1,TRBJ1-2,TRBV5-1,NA,TGCGCCAGCAGCTTGGAGGCAGGGGGCAGCTATGGCTACACCTTC,CASSLEAGGSYGYTF
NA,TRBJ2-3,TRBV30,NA,TGTGCCTGGAGTAGGTGGACTATGGCGGGCACAGATACGCAGTATTTT,CAWSRWTMAGTDTQYF
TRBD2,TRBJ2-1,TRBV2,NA,TGTGCCAGCAGCGCCAGACTAGCCGCTACCTACAATGAGCAGTTCTTC,CASSARLAATYNEQFF
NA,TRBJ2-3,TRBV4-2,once,TGTGCCAGCAGCCAAGCCAGCGGGGTGCGGGGGCGCACAGATACGCAGTATTTT,CASSQASGVRGRTDTQYF
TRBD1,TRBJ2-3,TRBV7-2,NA,TGTGCCAGCAGCTTGACAGGGGGCGGAGATACGCAGTATTTT,CASSLTGGGDTQYF
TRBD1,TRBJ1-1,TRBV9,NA,TGTGCCAGCAGCGCCCGGGACAGAATGAACACTGAAGCTTTCTTT,CASSARDRMNTEAFF
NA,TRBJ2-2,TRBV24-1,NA,TGTGCCACCAGTGGCCCCGTCAGGGGTGGCGGGGAGCTGTTTTTT,CATSGPVRGGGELFF
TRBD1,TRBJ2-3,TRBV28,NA,TGTGCCAGCGGGACAGGGAGCACAGATACGCAGTATTTT,CASGTGSTDTQYF
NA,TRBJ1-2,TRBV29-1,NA,TGCAGCGTTGGGGGTGGCGGAGGAAACTATGGCTACACCTTC,CSVGGGGGNYGYTF
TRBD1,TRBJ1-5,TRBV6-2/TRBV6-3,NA,TGTGCCAGCAGTGACACAGGGGGCGGGAATCAGCCCCAGCATTTT,CASSDTGGGNQPQHF
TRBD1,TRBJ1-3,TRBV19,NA,TGTGCCAGTAGTATGGGCCCGGGACAGGGGGTGAGCTCTGGAAACACCATATATTTT,CASSMGPGQGVSSGNTIYF
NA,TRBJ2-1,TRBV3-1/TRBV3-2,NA,TGTGCCAGCAGATACGGCGAGGGGGGGGCCCCCAATGAGCAGTTCTTC,CASRYGEGGAPNEQFF
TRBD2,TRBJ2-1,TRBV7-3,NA,TGTGCCAGCAGCCCTGGGGGTGGCGGGGGGCCCTCCTACAATGAGCAGTTCTTC,CASSPGGGGGPSYNEQFF
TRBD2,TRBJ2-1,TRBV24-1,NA,TGTGCCACCGGTGCTCTAGCGGGAAACAATGAGCAGTTCTTC,CATGALAGNNEQFF
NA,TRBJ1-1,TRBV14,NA,TGTGCCAGCAGCCAAGAAGCAGGGATTATGACTGAAGCTTTCTTT,CASSQEAGIMTEAFF
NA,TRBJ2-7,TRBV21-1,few,TGTGCCAGCATCCCGAACGGGACAGGACCCTACGAAAAGTACTTC,CASIPNGTGPYEKYF
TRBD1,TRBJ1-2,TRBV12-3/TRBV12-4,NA,TGTGCCAGCACCGGGGGACAGAACTATGGCTACACCTTC,CASTGGQNYGYTF
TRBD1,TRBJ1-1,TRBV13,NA,TGTGCCAGCATCCAACGGGACAGGGGTACTGAAGCTTTCTTT,CASIQRDRGTEAFF
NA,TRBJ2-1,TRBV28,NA,TGTGCCAGCAGTTTCAGGGTCGGGTCCTACAATGAGCAGTTCTTC,CASSFRVGSYNEQFF
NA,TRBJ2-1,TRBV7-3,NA,TGTGCCAGCAGCACCCCCCTAGTAAATGAGCAGTTCTTC,CASSTPLVNEQFF
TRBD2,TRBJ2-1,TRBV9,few,TGTGCCAGCAGCGAGGGGACTAACTACAATGAGCAGTTCTTC,CASSEGTNYNEQFF
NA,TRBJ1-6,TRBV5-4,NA,TGTGCCAGCAGCCCGACGGGGGATTCACCCCTCCACTTT,CASSPTGDSPLHF
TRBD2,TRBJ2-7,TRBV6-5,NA,TGTGCCAGCAGTTATTCAGCGGGAGGGCCCGACGAGCAGTACTTC,CASSYSAGGPDEQYF
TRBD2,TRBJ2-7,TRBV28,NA,TGTGCCAGCAGCCCTGGGGGGGGTCGCGGTTTCGAGCAGTACTTC,CASSPGGGRGFEQYF
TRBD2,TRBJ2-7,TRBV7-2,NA,TGTGCCAGCAGCTCCGGACTAGCGGGATTCAAGTACTTC,CASSSGLAGFKYF
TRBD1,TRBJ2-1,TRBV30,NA,TGTGCCGGGGACCGACAGGGGAATGAGCAGTTCTTC,CAGDRQGNEQFF
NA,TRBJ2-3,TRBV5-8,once,TGTGCCAGCAGCTTGGGAGGGTTTAGCACAGATACGCAGTATTTT,CASSLGGFSTDTQYF
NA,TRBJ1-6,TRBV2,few,TGTGCCAGCGCGGGTAATAATTCACCCCTCCACTTT,CASAGNNSPLHF
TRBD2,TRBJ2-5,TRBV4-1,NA,TGCGCCAGCAGCCAAGATACCAAGCGGGGGGAGACCCAGTACTTC,CASSQDTKRGETQYF
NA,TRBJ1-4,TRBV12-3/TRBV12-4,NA,TGTGCCAGCAGTTCCGACTATAATGAAAAACTGTTTTTT,CASSSDYNEKLFF
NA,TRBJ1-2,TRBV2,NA,TGTGCCAGCAGTGAAGTCCCCAGGGTCCTTACCTATGGCTACACCTTC,CASSEVPRVLTYGYTF
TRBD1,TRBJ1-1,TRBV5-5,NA,TGTGCCAGCAGCTTGACAGGGGGCGTTGAAGCTTTCTTT,CASSLTGGVEAFF
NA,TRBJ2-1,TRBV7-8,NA,TGTGCCAGCAGCTTGGGACTCGGACACCGCTCCTACAATGAGCAGTTCTTC,CASSLGLGHRSYNEQFF
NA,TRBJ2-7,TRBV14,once,TGTGCCAGCAGCAGGGGTTCCTACGAGCAGTACTTC,CASSRGSYEQYF
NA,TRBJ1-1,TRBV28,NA,TGTGCCACAAAGGAGGGGACGACTGAAGCTTTCTTT,CATKEGTTEAFF
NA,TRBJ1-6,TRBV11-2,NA,TGTGCCAGCAGTTCGAGTTCTTCACCCCTCCACTTT,CASSSSSSPLHF
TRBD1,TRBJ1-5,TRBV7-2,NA,TGTGCCAGCAGCTTAAGAGGGGGCGATCAGCCCCAGCATTTT,CASSLRGGDQPQHF
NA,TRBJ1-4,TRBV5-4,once,TGTGCCAGCAGCTTGGACAGGGCAAATGAAAAACTGTTTTTT,CASSLDRANEKLFF
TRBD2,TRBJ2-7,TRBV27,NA,TGTGCCAGCAGTTTTGCGGGAGGCCCTACCTACGAGCAGTACTTC,CASSFAGGPTYEQYF
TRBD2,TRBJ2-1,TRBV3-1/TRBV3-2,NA,TGTGCCAGCAGCCAAGATAGCGGGGGTCCTCTTGTTTACAATGAGCAGTTCTTC,CASSQDSGGPLVYNEQFF
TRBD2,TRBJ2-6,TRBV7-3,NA,TGTGCCAGCAGCTTATGGGGACTAGATCCATCTGGGGCCAACGTCCTGACTTTC,CASSLWGLDPSGANVLTF
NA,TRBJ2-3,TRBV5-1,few,TGCGCCAGCATCGAGGGTTACTCCACAGATACGCAGTATTTT,CASIEGYSTDTQYF
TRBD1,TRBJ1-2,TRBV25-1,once,TGTGCCAGCAGTTTGACAGGGCTTAACTATGGCTACACCTTC,CASSLTGLNYGYTF